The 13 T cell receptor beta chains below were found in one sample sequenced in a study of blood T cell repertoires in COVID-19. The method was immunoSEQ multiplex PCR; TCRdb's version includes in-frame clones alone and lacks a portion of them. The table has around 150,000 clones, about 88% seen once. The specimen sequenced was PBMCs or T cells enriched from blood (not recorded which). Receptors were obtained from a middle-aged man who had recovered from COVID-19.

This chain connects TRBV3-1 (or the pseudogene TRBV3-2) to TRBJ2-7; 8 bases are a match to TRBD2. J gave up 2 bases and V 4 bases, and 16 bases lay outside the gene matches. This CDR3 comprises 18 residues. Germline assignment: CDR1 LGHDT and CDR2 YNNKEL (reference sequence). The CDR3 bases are TGTGCCAGCAGCCGAGGCGATAGCGGGACCCCTCGGGCCTACGAGCAGTACTTC. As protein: CASSRGDSGTPRAYEQYF.

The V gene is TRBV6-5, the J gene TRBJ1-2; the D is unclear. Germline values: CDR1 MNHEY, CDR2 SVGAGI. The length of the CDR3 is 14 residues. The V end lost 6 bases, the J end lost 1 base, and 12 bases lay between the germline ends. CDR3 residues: CASRQSSGNYGYTF. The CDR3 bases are TGTGCCAGCAGACAGAGTTCCGGTAACTATGGCTACACCTTC.

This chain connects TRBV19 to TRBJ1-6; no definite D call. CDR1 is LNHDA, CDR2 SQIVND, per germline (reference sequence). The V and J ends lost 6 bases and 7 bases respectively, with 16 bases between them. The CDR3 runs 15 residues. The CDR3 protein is CASSPGGHGNSPLHF. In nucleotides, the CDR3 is TGTGCCAGTAGCCCCGGAGGGCATGGGAATTCACCCCTCCACTTT. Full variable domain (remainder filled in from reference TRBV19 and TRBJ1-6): DGGITQSPKYLFRKEGQNVTLSCEQNLNHDAMYWYRQDPGQGLRLIYYSQIVNDFQKGDIAEGYSVSREKKESFPLTVTSAQKNPTAFYLCASSPGGHGNSPLHFGNGTRLTVT.

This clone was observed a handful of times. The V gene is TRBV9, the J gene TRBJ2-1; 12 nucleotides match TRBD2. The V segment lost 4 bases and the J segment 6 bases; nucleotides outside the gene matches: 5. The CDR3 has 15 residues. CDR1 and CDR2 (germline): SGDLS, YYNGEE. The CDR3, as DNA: TGTGCCAGCAGCCCTAGCGGGGGGGCCTTCAATGAGCAGTTCTTC. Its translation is CASSPSGGAFNEQFF.

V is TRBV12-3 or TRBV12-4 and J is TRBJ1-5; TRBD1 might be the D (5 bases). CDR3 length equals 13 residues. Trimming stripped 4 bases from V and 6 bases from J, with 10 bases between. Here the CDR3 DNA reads TGTGCCAGCAGTTCGGGACTGCGTCAGCCCCAGCATTTT. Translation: CASSSGLRQPQHF.

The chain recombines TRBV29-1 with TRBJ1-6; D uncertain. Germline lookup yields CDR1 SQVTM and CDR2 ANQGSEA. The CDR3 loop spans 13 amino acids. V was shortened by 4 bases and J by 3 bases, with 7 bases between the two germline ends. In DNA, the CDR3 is TGCAGCGTTGCAAGCGACTATAATTCACCCCTCCACTTT. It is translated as CSVASDYNSPLHF.

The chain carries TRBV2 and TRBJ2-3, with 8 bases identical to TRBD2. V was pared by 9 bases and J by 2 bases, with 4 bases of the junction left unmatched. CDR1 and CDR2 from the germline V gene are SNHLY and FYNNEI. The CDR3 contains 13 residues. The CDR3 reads CARRGGLTDTQYF. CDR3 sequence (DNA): TGTGCCAGACGCGGGGGGCTCACAGATACGCAGTATTTT.

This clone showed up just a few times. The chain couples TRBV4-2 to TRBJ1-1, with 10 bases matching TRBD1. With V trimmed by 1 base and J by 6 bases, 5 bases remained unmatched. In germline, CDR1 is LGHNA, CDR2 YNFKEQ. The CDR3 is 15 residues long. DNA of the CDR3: TGTGCCAGCAGCCAAGGGACAGGGGGATATGCTGAAGCTTTCTTT. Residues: CASSQGTGGYAEAFF.

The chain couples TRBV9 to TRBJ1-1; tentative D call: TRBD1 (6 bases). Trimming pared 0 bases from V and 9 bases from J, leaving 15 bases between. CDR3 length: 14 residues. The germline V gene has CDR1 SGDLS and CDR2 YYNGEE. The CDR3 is CASSVGTPRGKAFF. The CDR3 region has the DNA TGTGCCAGCAGCGTAGGGACACCTAGGGGGAAAGCTTTCTTT.

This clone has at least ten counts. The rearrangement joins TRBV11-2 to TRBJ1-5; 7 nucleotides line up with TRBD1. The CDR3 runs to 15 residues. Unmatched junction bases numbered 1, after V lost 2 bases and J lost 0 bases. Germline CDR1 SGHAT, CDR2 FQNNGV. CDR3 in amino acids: CASSLRQGSNQPQHF. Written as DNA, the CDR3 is TGTGCCAGCAGCTTACGACAGGGTAGCAATCAGCCCCAGCATTTT.

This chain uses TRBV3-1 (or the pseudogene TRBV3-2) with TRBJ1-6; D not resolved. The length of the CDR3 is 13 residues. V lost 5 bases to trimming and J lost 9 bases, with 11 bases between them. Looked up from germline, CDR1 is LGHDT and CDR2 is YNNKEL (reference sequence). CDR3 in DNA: TGTGCCAGCAGCACTAGACGGGGTTCACCCCTCCACTTT. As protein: CASSTRRGSPLHF.

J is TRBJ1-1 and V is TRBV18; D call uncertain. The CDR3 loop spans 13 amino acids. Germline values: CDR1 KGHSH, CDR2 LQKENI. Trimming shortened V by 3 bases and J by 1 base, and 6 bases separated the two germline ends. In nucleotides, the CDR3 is TGTGCCAGCTCACCCACAAGGAACACTGAAGCTTTCTTT. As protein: CASSPTRNTEAFF.

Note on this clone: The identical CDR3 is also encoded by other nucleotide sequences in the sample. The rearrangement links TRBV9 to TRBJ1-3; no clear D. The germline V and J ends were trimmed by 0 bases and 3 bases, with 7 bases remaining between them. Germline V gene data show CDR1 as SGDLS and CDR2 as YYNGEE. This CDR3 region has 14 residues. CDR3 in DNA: TGTGCCAGCAGCGTAGCCGGGAGTGGAAACACCATATATTTT. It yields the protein CASSVAGSGNTIYF.